Listed here is a single T cell receptor beta chain. Clones were sequenced by immunoSEQ multiplex PCR, and TCRdb holds only the in-frame ones, with some missing. The sample includes about 270,000 clones, about 87% seen only once; the top ten take about 4%. From germline, CDR1 is SGHDN and CDR2 FVKESK. J lost 4 bases, V lost 0 bases, and 7 bases had no gene match. The CDR3 extends over 18 amino acids. These data belong to a study of blood T cell repertoires in COVID-19. The TCR comes from a young woman with acute COVID-19. The chain links TRBV14 to TRBJ2-6, with TRBD2 matching over 9 bases. The material sequenced was PBMCs or T cells enriched from blood (not recorded which). The CDR3 is CASSQDRREGSGANVLTF. In DNA form, the CDR3 reads TGTGCCAGCAGCCAAGATCGGCGGGAGGGTTCCGGGGCCAACGTCCTGACTTTC.